These 24 T cell receptor beta chains were all obtained from the same sample, sequenced in a study of human T cells and chemical hapten exposure. Time point specified: patch test 1, 2 weeks after DPC sensitization. Treatment reported: therapeutic diphenylcyclopropenone sensitization with weekly scalp DPC. TCRdb used MiXCR to reprocess the RACE reads, holding one entry per CDR3 protein. The sample lists some 400,000 distinct CDR3 sequences, approximately 5% occurring once. Sequenced here: whole blood, sampled in connection with sensitization to the hapten diphenylcyclopropenone (DPC). The source is a woman between 50 and 59 years old with alopecia areata. Some clones in this sample may be carry-over from other donors' samples.

This clonotype was counted between two and nine times. The rearrangement joins TRBV6-5 to TRBJ2-7, with TRBD1 identical over 10 bases. The CDR3 runs 15 residues. Germline CDR1 reads MNHEY; CDR2 reads SVGAGI. V shed 5 bases and J 2 bases; nucleotides not matched to a gene: 6. CDR3 sequence: CASSIGTGVAYEQYF. DNA of the CDR3: TGTGCCAGCAGTATCGGGACAGGGGTGGCCTACGAGCAGTACTTC.

This clonotype was counted ten times or more. The V gene is TRBV20-1, the J gene TRBJ1-2; no definite D call. The CDR3 is 14 residues long. The ends were cut back, 0 bases at V and 0 bases at J, with 8 bases in the middle. From germline, CDR1 is DFQATT and CDR2 SNEGSKA (reference sequence). The CDR3 coding sequence is TGCAGTGCTAGAGACCTTAGATCTAACTATGGCTACACCTTC. The encoded protein is CSARDLRSNYGYTF.

This clonotype came up many times. This chain uses TRBV10-3 with TRBJ1-6; unclear D gene. There are 14 residues in the CDR3. The V end was cut by 6 bases, the J end by 5 bases, with 11 bases between. Germline CDR1 is ENHRY and CDR2 is SYGVKD. CDR3 sequence: CAIRDDGDNSPLHF. The CDR3 region has the DNA TGTGCCATCAGGGATGACGGGGATAATTCACCCCTCCACTTT.

This clonotype was picked up many times. This chain links TRBV4-1 with TRBJ2-1; TRBD2 matches 9 bases. The V gene's germline CDR1 is MGHRA and CDR2 YSYEKL. The CDR3 is made up of 14 amino acids. V lost 10 bases and J lost 4; bases outside the gene matches: 8. The CDR3 nucleotides read TGCGCCACCTCCCCGACTAGCGGTTACAATGAGCAGTTCTTC. This encodes CATSPTSGYNEQFF.

This clonotype occurred a few times. The CDR3 bases are TGTGCCAGCAGCCCCCAGGTGGGGCTGGCCGGAAACACCATATATTTT. Protein sequence: CASSPQVGLAGNTIYF. J is TRBJ1-3 and V is TRBV7-9; D perhaps matches TRBD1 (5 bases). There are 16 residues in the CDR3. Germline CDR1 and CDR2: SEHNR and FQNEAQ (reference sequence). V gave up 5 bases and J gave up 4 bases, with 18 bases separating them.

This clonotype was seen many times. V usage is TRBV7-2 and J usage is TRBJ2-5, with a tentative D call TRBD1 (6 bases). From germline, CDR1 is SGHTA and CDR2 FQGNSA. This CDR3 contains 15 residues. Trimming cost V 3 bases and J 3 bases, with 14 bases left between them. The CDR3, as DNA: TGTGCCAGCAGCTTTATAGACAGGTTTGAAGAGACCCAGTACTTC. Protein product: CASSFIDRFEETQYF.

This clonotype showed up many times. The chain employs TRBV25-1 and TRBJ2-7, with 8 bases that match TRBD1. Looked up from germline, CDR1 is MGHDK and CDR2 is SYGVNS. Trimming cost V 8 bases and J 6 bases; bases outside gene matches: 9. This CDR3 has 13 residues. CDR3 amino acids: CASQDRALGEQYF. Written as DNA, the CDR3 is TGTGCCAGCCAGGACAGGGCATTGGGCGAGCAGTACTTC.

The table lists this clonotype with many counts. The gene calls are TRBV6-2 or TRBV6-3 and TRBJ2-1, with D unclear. The CDR3 loop spans 15 amino acids. Trimming removed 2 bases at V and 9 bases at J, with 17 bases between. The germline V gene encodes CDR1 MNHEY and CDR2 SVGEGT. CDR3 DNA sequence: TGTGCCAGCAGTTACGGCCGTCAGATTCACGGTGAGCAGTTCTTC. Its translation: CASSYGRQIHGEQFF.

The chain employs TRBV4-1 and TRBJ1-1; D unclear. V was pared by 3 bases and J by 1 base, with 9 bases between. Per the germline V gene, CDR1 is MGHRA and CDR2 is YSYEKL. This CDR3 has 14 amino acids. The CDR3 here is CASSHFERNTEAFF. The CDR3 coding sequence is TGCGCCAGCAGCCATTTTGAGAGGAACACTGAAGCTTTCTTT.

This clonotype was observed a handful of times. The J gene is TRBJ2-7, the V gene TRBV7-9; possibly TRBD2 for D (6 bases). The CDR3 is 15 amino acids. With 5 bases removed from V and 0 bases from J, the gap between germline ends came to 14 bases. CDR1 is SEHNR, CDR2 FQNEAQ, per germline (reference sequence). This CDR3 reads CASSVSGSSSYEQYF. The CDR3, as DNA: TGTGCCAGCAGCGTGAGCGGGTCGAGCTCCTACGAGCAGTACTTC. The entire variable domain, with the rest obtained from reference TRBV7-9 and TRBJ2-7, is as follows: DTGVSQNPRHKITKRGQNVTFRCDPISEHNRLYWYRQTLGQGPEFLTYFQNEAQLEKSRLLSDRFSAERPKGSFSTLEIQRTEQGDSAMYLCASSVSGSSSYEQYFGPGTRLTVT.

This clonotype was seen repeatedly, ten times or more. This chain joins TRBV11-2 and TRBJ2-7; possibly TRBD1 for D (5 bases). This CDR3 is built from 15 residues. Trimming left V 8 bases short and J 2 bases short, with 19 bases between. Germline CDR1 SGHAT, CDR2 FQNNGV. CDR3 residues: CASLGVLYNPYEQYF. CDR3 DNA sequence: TGTGCCAGCTTAGGGGTTTTATACAATCCCTACGAGCAGTACTTC.

This clonotype has at least ten counts. The J gene is TRBJ1-1, the V gene TRBV12-3 or TRBV12-4; TRBD1 matches at 7 bases. V lost 6 bases to trimming and J lost 6 bases; unmatched junction nucleotides: 7. The length of the CDR3 is 13 residues. CDR3 in DNA: TGTGCCAGCAGCCCAACTGGGACAGCTGAAGCTTTCTTT. Amino acid sequence: CASSPTGTAEAFF.

This clonotype was found many times. The rearrangement links TRBV28 to TRBJ2-7, with TRBD1 identical over 7 bases. The V gene end was trimmed by 7 bases and the J gene end by 0 bases; junction bases not matched to a gene: 6. Germline V gene sequence: CDR1 MDHEN, CDR2 SYDVKM. CDR3 length equals 14 residues. DNA of the CDR3: TGTGCCAGCATATCAGGGACAGTCTCCTACGAGCAGTACTTC. Protein product: CASISGTVSYEQYF. Full variable domain (remainder filled in from reference TRBV28 and TRBJ2-7): DVKVTQSSRYLVKRTGEKVFLECVQDMDHENMFWYRQDPGLGLRLIYFSYDVKMKEKGDIPEGYSVSREKKERFSLILESASTNQTSMYLCASISGTVSYEQYFGPGTRLTVT.

This clonotype showed up many times. This chain connects TRBV3-1 to TRBJ1-6; D remains unclear. V lost 1 base and J 6 bases, leaving 7 bases between the germline ends. This CDR3 region has 14 residues. The germline V gene encodes CDR1 LGHDT and CDR2 YNNKEL (reference sequence). CDR3 DNA: TGTGCCAGCAGCCAAGTTGAGAGTAATTCACCCCTCCACTTT. Translated, it gives CASSQVESNSPLHF.

This clonotype was recorded at least ten times. The gene calls are TRBV5-5 and TRBJ1-2; 7 nucleotides align to TRBD1. Germline CDR1 and CDR2: SGHKS and YYEKEE (reference sequence). The CDR3 length is 15 residues. V was pared by 4 bases and J by 1 base, with 7 bases of the junction left unmatched. CDR3 nucleotide sequence: TGTGCCAGCAGCACGACAGGGCCCTTTAACTATGGCTACACCTTC. It yields the protein CASSTTGPFNYGYTF.

This clonotype was detected many times. The chain couples TRBV7-8 to TRBJ1-1, with TRBD1 matching 8 bases. CDR1 is SGHVS and CDR2 is FQNEAQ in the germline V gene. The CDR3 sequence is 16 residues long. J was trimmed by 3 bases and V by 4 bases; bases with no gene match: 10. The CDR3 nucleotides are TGTGCCAGCAGCTATCGACCGACAGGGGCGGACACTGAAGCTTTCTTT. Its translation is CASSYRPTGADTEAFF.

This clonotype was counted only a few times. This chain joins TRBV5-5 and TRBJ2-2; D is perhaps TRBD2 (5 bases). Trimming took off 4 bases at V and 6 bases at J, with 10 bases between the two ends. This CDR3 spans 13 amino acids. Germline V gives CDR1 SGHKS, CDR2 YYEKEE (reference sequence). The chain's CDR3 is CASSLLRAGELFF. The CDR3 bases are TGTGCCAGCAGCCTGTTGCGGGCCGGGGAGCTGTTTTTT.

This clonotype came up many times. The chain employs TRBV12-5 and TRBJ1-1; D not resolved. CDR1 is LGHNT, CDR2 FRNRAP, per germline. Trimming removed 1 base from V and 8 bases from J, with 11 bases in between. CDR3 length: 13 amino acids. CDR3: CASGLGGTIEAFF. CDR3 DNA sequence: TGTGCTAGTGGTTTGGGAGGCACGATCGAAGCTTTCTTT.

This clonotype has ten or more counts. The rearrangement uses TRBV25-1 and TRBJ2-3, with TRBD2 identical over 9 bases. The V gene's germline CDR1 is MGHDK and CDR2 SYGVNS. After removal of 4 bases from V and 2 bases from J, the junction contained 4 bases not matched to a gene. This CDR3 region has 15 residues. The CDR3 sequence: CASSGPSGDTDTQYF. CDR3 DNA: TGTGCCAGCAGTGGGCCTAGCGGGGACACAGATACGCAGTATTTT.

The sample holds a few counts of this clonotype. The V and J genes are TRBV27 and TRBJ2-5; D is uncertain. Germline loops: CDR1 MNHEY, CDR2 SMNVEV (reference sequence). The CDR3 totals 14 residues. Trimming cost V 3 bases and J 5 bases, with 13 bases left between them. CDR3 nucleotide sequence: TGTGCCAGCAGTTTCACCGACGGATTGGAGACCCAGTACTTC. Protein: CASSFTDGLETQYF.

The V gene is TRBV4-1, the J gene TRBJ2-3; D is perhaps TRBD1 or TRBD2 (7 bases each). CDR3 length: 18 amino acids. Per the germline V gene, CDR1 is MGHRA and CDR2 is YSYEKL. Trimming took 1 base from V and 3 from J, leaving 20 bases between them. The CDR3 sequence is CASSQGIRRQGGTDTQYF. As DNA, the CDR3 is TGCGCCAGCAGCCAAGGGATAAGGCGCCAGGGGGGGACAGATACGCAGTATTTT.

The V and J genes are TRBV28 and TRBJ2-3; 9 positions agree with TRBD2. V lost 3 bases and J lost 0; bases outside the gene matches: 16. CDR3 length: 20 residues. The germline V gene encodes CDR1 MDHEN and CDR2 SYDVKM. In DNA form, the CDR3 reads TGTGCCAGCAGTTTTATCCTAGCGGGACCCCTGGACCCTAGCACAGATACGCAGTATTTT. Residues: CASSFILAGPLDPSTDTQYF.

This clonotype was observed at least ten times. The chain links TRBV28 to TRBJ1-1; D possibly corresponds to TRBD1 (5 bases). Trimming removed 5 bases at V and 4 bases at J, with 14 bases between. From germline, CDR1 is MDHEN and CDR2 SYDVKM. This CDR3 is 14 amino acids long. The CDR3 DNA follows: TGTGCCAGCAGTCCCTGGGCGGGGACCACTGAAGCTTTCTTT. Its translation: CASSPWAGTTEAFF.

This clonotype was picked up a small number of times. This rearrangement joins TRBV12-3 or TRBV12-4 to TRBJ2-1, with 9 nucleotides matching TRBD1. V was clipped by 6 bases and J by 8 bases; unmatched bases: 8. This CDR3 comprises 14 residues. CDR3 amino acids: CASRTGTGIHEQFF. CDR3 nucleotides: TGTGCCAGCAGAACCGGGACAGGGATCCATGAGCAGTTCTTC.